This TCR beta chain was sequenced in a study of post-analysis software for immune sequencing data. Looking at the study overall: Included courses were relapsing-remitting and secondary progressive multiple sclerosis; progressive-relapsing multiple sclerosis was also included. Broader study findings: Samples from one preparation batch, clustered by F measure, grouped strongly together. Compared against controls, patients with multiple sclerosis displayed significantly lower normalized Chao1 diversity. Patients showed TRBV5-6, TRBV5-1 and TRBV20-1 among several TRBV segments more frequent than in controls.

On this clonotype itself: The antigen remains undetermined.

The CDR3 contains 13 residues. Germline V CDR1 and CDR2: SGHRS, YFSETQ. The V gene end was trimmed by 0 bases and the J gene end by 12 bases; junction bases not matched to a gene: 7. Prepared TCR beta cDNA libraries contained unique molecular identifiers. With roughly 0.85 to 11 million T cells as the source, some 510,000 cDNA molecules resulted. TCRdb itself ran the PCR reads through MiXCR, one entry per CDR3 protein. The sample yields 740,000 or so distinct CDR3 sequences, approximately 57% seen once. The sequence derives from a girl aged 5 to 17 with multiple sclerosis. Sequencing was performed on blood. The rearrangement uses TRBV5-1 and TRBJ2-5, with TRBD2 matching over 8 bases. CDR3 DNA sequence: TGCGCCAGCAGCTTGGGCGGGGGGCCTACTGAGTACTTC. Protein product: CASSLGGGPTEYF.